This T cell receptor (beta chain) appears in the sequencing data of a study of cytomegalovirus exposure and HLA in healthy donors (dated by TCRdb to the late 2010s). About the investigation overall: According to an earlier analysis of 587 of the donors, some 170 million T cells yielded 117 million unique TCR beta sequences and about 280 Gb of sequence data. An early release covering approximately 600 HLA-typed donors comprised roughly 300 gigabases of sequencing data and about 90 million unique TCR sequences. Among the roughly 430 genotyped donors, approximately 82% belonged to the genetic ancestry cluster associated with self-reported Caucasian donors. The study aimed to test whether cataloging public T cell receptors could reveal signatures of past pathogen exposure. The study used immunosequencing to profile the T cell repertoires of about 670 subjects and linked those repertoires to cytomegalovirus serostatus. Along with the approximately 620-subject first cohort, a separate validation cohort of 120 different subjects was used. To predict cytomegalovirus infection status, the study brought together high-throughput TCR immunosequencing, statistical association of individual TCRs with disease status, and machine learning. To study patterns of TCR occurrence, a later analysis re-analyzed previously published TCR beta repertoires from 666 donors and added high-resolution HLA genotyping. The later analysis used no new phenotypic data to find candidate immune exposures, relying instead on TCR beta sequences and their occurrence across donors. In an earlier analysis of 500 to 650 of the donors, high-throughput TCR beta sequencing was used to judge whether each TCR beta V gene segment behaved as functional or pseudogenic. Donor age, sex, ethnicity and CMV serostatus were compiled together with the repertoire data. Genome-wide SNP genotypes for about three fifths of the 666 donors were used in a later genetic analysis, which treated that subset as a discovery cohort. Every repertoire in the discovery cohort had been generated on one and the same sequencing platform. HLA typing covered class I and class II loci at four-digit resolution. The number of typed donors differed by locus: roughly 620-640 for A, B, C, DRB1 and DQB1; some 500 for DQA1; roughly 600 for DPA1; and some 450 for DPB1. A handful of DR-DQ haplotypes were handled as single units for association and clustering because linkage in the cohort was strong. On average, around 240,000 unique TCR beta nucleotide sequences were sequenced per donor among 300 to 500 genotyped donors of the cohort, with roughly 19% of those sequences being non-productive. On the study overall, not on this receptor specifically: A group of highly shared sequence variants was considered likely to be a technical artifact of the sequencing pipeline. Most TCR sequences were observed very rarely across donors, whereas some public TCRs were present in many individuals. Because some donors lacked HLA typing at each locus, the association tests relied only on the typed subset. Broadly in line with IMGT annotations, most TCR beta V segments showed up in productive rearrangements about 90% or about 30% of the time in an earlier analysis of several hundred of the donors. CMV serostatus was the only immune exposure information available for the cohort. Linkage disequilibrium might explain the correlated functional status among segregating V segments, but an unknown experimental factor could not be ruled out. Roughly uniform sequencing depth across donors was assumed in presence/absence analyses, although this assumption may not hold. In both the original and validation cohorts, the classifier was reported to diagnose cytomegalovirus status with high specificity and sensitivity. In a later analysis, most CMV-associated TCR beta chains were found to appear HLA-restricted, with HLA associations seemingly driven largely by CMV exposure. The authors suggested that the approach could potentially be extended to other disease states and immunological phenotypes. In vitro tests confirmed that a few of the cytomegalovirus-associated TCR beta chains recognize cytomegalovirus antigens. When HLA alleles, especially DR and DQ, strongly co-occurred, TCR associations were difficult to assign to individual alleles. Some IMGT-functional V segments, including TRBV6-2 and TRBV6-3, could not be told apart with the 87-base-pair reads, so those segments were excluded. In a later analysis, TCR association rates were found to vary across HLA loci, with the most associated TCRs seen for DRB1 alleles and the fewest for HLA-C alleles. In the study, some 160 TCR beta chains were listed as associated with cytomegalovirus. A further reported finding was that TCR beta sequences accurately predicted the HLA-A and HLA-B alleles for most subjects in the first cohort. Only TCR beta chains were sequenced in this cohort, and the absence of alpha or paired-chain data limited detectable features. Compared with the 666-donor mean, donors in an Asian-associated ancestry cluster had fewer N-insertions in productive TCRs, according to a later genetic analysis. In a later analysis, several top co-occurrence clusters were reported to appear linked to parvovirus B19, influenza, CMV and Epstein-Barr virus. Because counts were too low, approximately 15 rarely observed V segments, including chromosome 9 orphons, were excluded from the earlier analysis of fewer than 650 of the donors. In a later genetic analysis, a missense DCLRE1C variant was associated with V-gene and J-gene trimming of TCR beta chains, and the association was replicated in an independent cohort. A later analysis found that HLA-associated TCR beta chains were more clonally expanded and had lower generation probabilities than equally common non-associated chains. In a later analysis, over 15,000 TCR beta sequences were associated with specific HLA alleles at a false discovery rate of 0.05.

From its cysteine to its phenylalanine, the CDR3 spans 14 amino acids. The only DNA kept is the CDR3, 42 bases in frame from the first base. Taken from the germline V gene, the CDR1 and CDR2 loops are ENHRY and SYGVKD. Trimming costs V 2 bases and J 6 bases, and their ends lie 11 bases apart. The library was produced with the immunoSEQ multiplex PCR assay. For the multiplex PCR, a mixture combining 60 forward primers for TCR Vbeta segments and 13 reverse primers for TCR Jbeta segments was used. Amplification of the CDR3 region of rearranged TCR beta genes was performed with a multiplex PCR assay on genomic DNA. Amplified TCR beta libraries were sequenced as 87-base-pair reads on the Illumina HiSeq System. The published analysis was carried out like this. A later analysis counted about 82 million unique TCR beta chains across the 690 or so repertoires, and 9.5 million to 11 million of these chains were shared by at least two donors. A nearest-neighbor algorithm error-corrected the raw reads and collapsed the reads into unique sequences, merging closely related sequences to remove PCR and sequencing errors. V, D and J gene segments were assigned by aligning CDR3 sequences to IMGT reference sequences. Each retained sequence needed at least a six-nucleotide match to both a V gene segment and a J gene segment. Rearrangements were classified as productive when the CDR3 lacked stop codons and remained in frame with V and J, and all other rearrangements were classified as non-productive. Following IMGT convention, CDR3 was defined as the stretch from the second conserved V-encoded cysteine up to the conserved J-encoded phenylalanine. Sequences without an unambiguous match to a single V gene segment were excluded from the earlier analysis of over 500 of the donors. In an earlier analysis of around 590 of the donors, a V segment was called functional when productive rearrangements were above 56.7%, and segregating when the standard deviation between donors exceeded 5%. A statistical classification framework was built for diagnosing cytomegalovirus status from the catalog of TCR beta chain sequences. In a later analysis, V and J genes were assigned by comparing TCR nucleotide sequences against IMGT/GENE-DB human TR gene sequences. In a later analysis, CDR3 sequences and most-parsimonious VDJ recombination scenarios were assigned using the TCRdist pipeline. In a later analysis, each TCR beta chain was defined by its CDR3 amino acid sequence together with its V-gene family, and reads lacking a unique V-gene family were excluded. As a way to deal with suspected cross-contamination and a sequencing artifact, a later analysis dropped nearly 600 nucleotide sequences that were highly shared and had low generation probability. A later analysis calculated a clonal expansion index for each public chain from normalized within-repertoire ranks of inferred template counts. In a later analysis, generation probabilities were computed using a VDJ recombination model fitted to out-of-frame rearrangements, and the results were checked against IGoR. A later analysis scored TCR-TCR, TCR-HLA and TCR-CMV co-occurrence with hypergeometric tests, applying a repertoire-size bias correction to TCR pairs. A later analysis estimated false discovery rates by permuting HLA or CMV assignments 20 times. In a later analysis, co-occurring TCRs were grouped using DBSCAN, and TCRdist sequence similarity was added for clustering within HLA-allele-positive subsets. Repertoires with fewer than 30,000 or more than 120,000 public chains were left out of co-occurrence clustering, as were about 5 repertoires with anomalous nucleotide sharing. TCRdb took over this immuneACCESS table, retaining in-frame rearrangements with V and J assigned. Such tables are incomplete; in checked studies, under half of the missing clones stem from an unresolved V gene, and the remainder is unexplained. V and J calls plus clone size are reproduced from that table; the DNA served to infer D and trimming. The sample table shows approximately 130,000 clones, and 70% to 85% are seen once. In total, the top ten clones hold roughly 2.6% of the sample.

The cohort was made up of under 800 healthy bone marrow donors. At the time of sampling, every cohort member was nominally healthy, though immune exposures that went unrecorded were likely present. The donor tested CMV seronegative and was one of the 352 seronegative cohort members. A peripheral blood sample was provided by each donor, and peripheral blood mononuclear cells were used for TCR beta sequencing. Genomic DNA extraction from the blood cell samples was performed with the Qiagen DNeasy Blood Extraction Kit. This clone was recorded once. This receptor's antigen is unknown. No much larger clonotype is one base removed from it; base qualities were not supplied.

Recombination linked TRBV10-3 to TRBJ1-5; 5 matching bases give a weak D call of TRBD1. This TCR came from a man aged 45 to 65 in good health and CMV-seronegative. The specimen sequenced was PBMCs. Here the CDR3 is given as CAISEGPGRQPQHF. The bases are TGTGCCATCAGTGAGGGGCCAGGGCGTCAGCCCCAGCATTTT.